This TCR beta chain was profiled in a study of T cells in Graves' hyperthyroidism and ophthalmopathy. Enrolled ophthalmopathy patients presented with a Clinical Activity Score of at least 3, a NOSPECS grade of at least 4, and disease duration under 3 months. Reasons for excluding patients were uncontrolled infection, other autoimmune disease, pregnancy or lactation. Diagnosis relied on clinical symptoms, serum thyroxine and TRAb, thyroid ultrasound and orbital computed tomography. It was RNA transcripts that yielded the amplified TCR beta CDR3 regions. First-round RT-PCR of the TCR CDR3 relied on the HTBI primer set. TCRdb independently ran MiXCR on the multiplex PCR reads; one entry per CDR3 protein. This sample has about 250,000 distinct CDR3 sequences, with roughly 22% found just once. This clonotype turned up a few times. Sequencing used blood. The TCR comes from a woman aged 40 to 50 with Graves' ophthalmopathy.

CDR3 protein: CASSPSQGMVRETQYF. In nucleotides, the CDR3 is TGTGCCAGCAGCCCAAGCCAGGGTATGGTACGAGAGACCCAGTACTTC. This chain links TRBV7-2 with TRBJ2-5; D is perhaps TRBD1 (5 bases). Trimming stripped 5 bases from V and 4 bases from J, with 20 bases between. In germline, CDR1 is SGHTA, CDR2 FQGNSA. The CDR3 is 16 residues long.